This TCR beta chain appears in the sequencing data of a study of graft-versus-host responses after intestinal transplantation. Study details: Every recipient had anti-thymocyte globulin induction and around 3 years of tacrolimus plus steroids. Study-level findings and limits: Detection of GvH clones occurred in recipient marrow, and some had their first appearance in ileum or blood.

The V and J ends lost 5 bases and 1 base, in that order; junction bases with no gene match: 7. CDR1 and CDR2 (germline): SGHAT, FQDESV (reference sequence). This CDR3 is built from 16 residues. Concerning this clone itself: Its antigen is undetermined.

The repertoire was sequenced with immunoSEQ multiplex PCR; TCRdb's copy has only in-frame clones and lacks some. The sample carries approximately 58,000 clones, around 90% recorded once. This chain uses TRBV11-1 with TRBJ1-1; 10 nucleotides agree with TRBD1. Sequenced here: PBMCs, sampled 26 days after transplant. The clonotype comes from a human patient who received an intestinal transplant, so some T cells may come from the graft donor. CDR3 bases: TGTGCCAGCAGCCCCCGGGACAGGGGTCGGAACACTGAAGCTTTCTTT. This sequence encodes CASSPRDRGRNTEAFF. The variable domain in full, with the rest retrieved from reference TRBV11-1 and TRBJ1-1, is EAEVAQSPRYKITEKSQAVAFWCDPISGHATLYWYRQILGQGPELLVQFQDESVVDDSQLPKDRFSAERLKGVDSTLKIQPAELGDSAMYLCASSPRDRGRNTEAFFGQGTRLTVV.